Below are 2 T cell receptor beta chains sequenced from a single sample in a study of blood T cell repertoires in COVID-19. Sequencing used immunoSEQ multiplex PCR; TCRdb keeps in-frame clones, though not all of them. The sample includes 300,000 or so clones, about 91% of them seen just once. Input material: peripheral blood. These receptor sequences come from a woman in her twenties or thirties who had recovered from COVID-19.

This clone was seen a few times. V and J are TRBV5-4 and TRBJ2-5; tentatively, D is TRBD2 (5 bases). This CDR3 is built from 13 residues. The V and J ends lost 0 bases and 4 bases respectively, with 7 bases between them. Germline CDR1 and CDR2: SGHNT and YYREEE (reference sequence). For the CDR3, the DNA is TGTGCCAGCAGCTTGGGAGGGCGAGAGACCCAGTACTTC. Amino acid sequence: CASSLGGRETQYF.

J is TRBJ2-7 and V is TRBV13; TRBD1 agrees at 7 bases. The ends lost 5 bases at V and 2 bases at J; junction bases unmatched: 15. This CDR3 is 17 amino acids long. CDR1 and CDR2 (germline): PRHDT, FYEKMQ (reference sequence). This CDR3 is CASSLLVLQGETYEQYF. CDR3 nucleotide sequence: TGTGCCAGCAGCCTCCTCGTTCTGCAGGGGGAGACCTACGAGCAGTACTTC.